The 29 T cell receptor beta chains listed next were all sequenced from one sample in a study of T-cell memory formation after mild COVID-19. Each CDR3 protein is one row after TCRdb ran MiXCR on the 5' RACE reads. This table holds around 300,000 distinct CDR3 sequences, just under 20% found once. The specimen sequenced was PBMCs or a T cell subset sorted from them (not recorded which). The receptor source for this set is a man between 18 and 29 years old who had mild COVID-19 (a few samples of this study predate the infection). Cell type and time point are not known.

The chain employs TRBV7-3 and TRBJ2-5, with TRBD1 as a possible D gene (6 bases). Trimming took 5 bases from V and 5 from J, leaving 12 bases between them. The length of the CDR3 is 13 residues. Germline V gene sequence: CDR1 SGHTA, CDR2 FQGTGA. The CDR3 reads CASSTGNRETQYF. CDR3 coding DNA: TGTGCCAGCAGCACAGGGAATCGGGAGACCCAGTACTTC. Using reference TRBV7-3 and TRBJ2-5 for the parts outside the CDR3, the full variable domain is GAGVSQTPSNKVTEKGKYVELRCDPISGHTALYWYRQSLGQGPEFLIYFQGTGAADDSGLPNDRFFAVRPEGSVSTLKIQRTERGDSAVYLCASSTGNRETQYFGPGTRLLVL.

This clonotype appeared a few times. This chain connects TRBV7-9 to TRBJ2-1; a weak D match, TRBD2 (6 bases). CDR3 length: 12 residues. V was cut by 2 bases and J by 13 bases, with 12 bases left in between. From germline, CDR1 is SEHNR and CDR2 FQNEAQ (reference sequence). CDR3 in DNA: TGTGCCAGCAGCTTACCTCGCGGGGCCCAGTTCTTC. Protein product: CASSLPRGAQFF.

DNA for the CDR3: TGTGCCAGCAGAACAAAAGCTTACTACAATGAGCAGTTCTTC. It yields the protein CASRTKAYYNEQFF. The chain joins TRBV12-3 or TRBV12-4 to TRBJ2-1; D remains unclear. Deletions cut 6 bases from V and 3 bases from J, with 12 bases between. The CDR3 extends over 14 amino acids.

The sample holds a few counts of this clonotype. V usage is TRBV20-1 and J usage is TRBJ1-5, with D tentatively TRBD1 (6 bases). Germline V gene lookup returns CDR1 DFQATT and CDR2 SNEGSKA (reference sequence). This CDR3 is 15 amino acids long. Trimming pared 3 bases from V and 1 base from J, leaving 13 bases between. CDR3 protein: CSASGQGNSNQPQHF. For the CDR3, the DNA is TGCAGTGCTAGCGGTCAGGGGAACAGCAATCAGCCCCAGCATTTT.

The rearrangement uses TRBV7-9 and TRBJ2-3; D possibly matches TRBD1 or TRBD2 (5 bases each). V was pared by 3 bases and J by 6 bases, with 13 bases between. CDR1 is SEHNR, CDR2 FQNEAQ, per germline (reference sequence). CDR3 length equals 14 residues. The CDR3 reads CASSLGRDVDTQYF. The CDR3 region has the DNA TGTGCCAGCAGCTTGGGCAGGGACGTCGATACGCAGTATTTT.

This clonotype turned up a few times. The chain uses TRBV7-8 and TRBJ2-2; 11 nucleotides agree with TRBD2. In germline, CDR1 is SGHVS, CDR2 FQNEAQ. CDR3 length: 18 amino acids. V trimming: 2 bases; J trimming: 0 bases; junction bases outside the gene matches: 5. The CDR3 here is CASSLSLAGVSNTGELFF. CDR3 nucleotides: TGTGCCAGCAGCTTATCACTAGCGGGGGTCTCGAACACCGGGGAGCTGTTTTTT.

This clonotype was counted many times. The chain has TRBV28 and TRBJ2-5; TRBD2 matches 10 bases. Trimming removed 6 bases from V and 1 base from J; junction bases left unmatched: 5. Germline lookup yields CDR1 MDHEN and CDR2 SYDVKM. CDR3 length: 15 residues. CDR3 sequence (DNA): TGTGCCAGCAGGGCTAGCGGGGGCTCCCAAGAGACCCAGTACTTC. This translates into CASRASGGSQETQYF.

The chain recombines TRBV11-2 with TRBJ2-1; TRBD2 matches 10 bases. Germline assignment: CDR1 SGHAT and CDR2 FQNNGV. V lost 5 bases to trimming and J lost 4 bases; unmatched junction nucleotides: 5. The CDR3 extends over 15 amino acids. The CDR3 reads CASSRSGGTYNEQFF. For the CDR3, the DNA is TGTGCCAGCAGCCGTAGCGGGGGGACTTACAATGAGCAGTTCTTC.

This clonotype was detected only a few times. The chain joins TRBV9 to TRBJ2-7, with D possibly called TRBD1 or TRBD2 (6 bases each). Germline V CDR1 and CDR2: SGDLS, YYNGEE. CDR3 length equals 14 residues. V was shortened by 3 bases and J by 7 bases, with 17 bases between the two germline ends. The CDR3 region is CASSEGGPSREQYF. The CDR3 nucleotides read TGTGCCAGCAGCGAGGGGGGACCCTCGCGGGAGCAGTACTTC.

The chain has TRBV15 and TRBJ1-3; D uncertain. From germline, CDR1 is LNHNV and CDR2 YYDKDF (reference sequence). This CDR3 is built from 16 residues. V lost 5 bases and J 12 bases, leaving 26 bases between the germline ends. The CDR3 is CATSAEPPGPVWDIYF. CDR3 bases: TGTGCCACCAGCGCTGAGCCCCCCGGACCCGTGTGGGACATATATTTT. Using reference TRBV15 and TRBJ1-3 for the parts outside the CDR3, the full variable domain is DAMVIQNPRYQVTQFGKPVTLSCSQTLNHNVMYWYQQKSSQAPKLLFHYYDKDFNNEADTPDNFQSRRPNTSFCFLDIRSPGLGDTAMYLCATSAEPPGPVWDIYFGEGSWLTVV.

This clonotype was seen many times. The chain is built from TRBV29-1 and TRBJ2-1; 10 bases agree with TRBD2. The junction had 10 bases not matched to a gene; V was cut back by 8 bases and J by 6 bases. This CDR3 has 14 residues. The V gene's germline CDR1 is SQVTM and CDR2 ANQGSEA. The CDR3 here is CSSSALAGINEQFF. In DNA, the CDR3 is TGCAGCTCCTCGGCACTAGCGGGGATCAATGAGCAGTTCTTC.

The CDR3 coding sequence is TGCGCCAGCAGCGGGGGAGTTAACTATGGCTACACCTTC. Its translation is CASSGGVNYGYTF. The chain links TRBV5-1 to TRBJ1-2; D possibly corresponds to TRBD1 (5 bases). CDR3 size: 13 residues. Germline V gene data show CDR1 as SGHRS and CDR2 as YFSETQ. Trimming cost V 4 bases and J 1 base, with 8 bases left between them. Based on the CDR3 plus reference TRBV5-1 and TRBJ1-2, the full variable domain is KAGVTQTPRYLIKTRGQQVTLSCSPISGHRSVSWYQQTPGQGLQFLFEYFSETQRNKGNFPGRFSGRQFSNSRSEMNVSTLELGDSALYLCASSGGVNYGYTFGSGTRLTVV.

V is TRBV7-6 and J is TRBJ2-1; D is possibly TRBD1 (5 bases). Germline V CDR1 and CDR2: SGHVS, FNYEAQ. V shed 5 bases and J shed 5 bases, with 13 bases lying between them. This CDR3 has 14 amino acids. Written as DNA, the CDR3 is TGTGCCAGCAGCCAAGCTGGACAACACAATGAGCAGTTCTTC. Its protein product is CASSQAGQHNEQFF.

This clonotype was observed a few times. This chain links TRBV28 with TRBJ2-3; 10 nucleotides match TRBD2. The germline gives CDR1 MDHEN, CDR2 SYDVKM. The CDR3 totals 15 residues. V lost 1 base, J lost 7 bases, and 5 bases stayed unmatched. CDR3 loop: CASSLSPSGGNTQYF. The CDR3 nucleotides are TGTGCCAGCAGTTTATCCCCTAGCGGGGGAAATACGCAGTATTTT.

Only one count was recorded for this clonotype. The chain recombines TRBV28 with TRBJ2-1; possible D gene TRBD2, 5 bases. There are 15 residues in the CDR3. The germline gives CDR1 MDHEN, CDR2 SYDVKM. Trimming took 4 bases from V and 8 from J, leaving 18 bases between them. The CDR3: CASSSQRAGAHEQFF. The CDR3 region has the DNA TGTGCCAGCAGTTCCCAGAGGGCAGGAGCTCATGAGCAGTTCTTC.

The genes are TRBV23-1 and TRBJ1-5; no reliable D call. TRBV23-1 is labeled an ORF, and its function is uncertain. CDR3 size: 14 residues. V was trimmed by 2 bases and J by 1 base, leaving 6 bases between them. The DNA of the CDR3 is TGCGCCAGCAGTCAAGGTGCCAGCAATCAGCCCCAGCATTTT. This encodes CASSQGASNQPQHF.

The chain joins TRBV4-2 to TRBJ2-1; 14 bases align to TRBD2. The junction had 5 bases not matched to a gene; V was cut back by 10 bases and J by 0 bases. The CDR3 contains 16 residues. Germline V CDR1 and CDR2: LGHNA, YNFKEQ. The CDR3 loop reads CATGTSGGSSYNEQFF. CDR3 bases: TGTGCCACCGGGACTAGCGGGGGTAGCTCCTACAATGAGCAGTTCTTC.

This clonotype has just a few counts. The J gene is TRBJ2-7, the V gene TRBV24-1, with TRBD2 identical over 12 bases. This CDR3 has 16 amino acids. With 3 bases clipped from V and 4 bases from J, the junction kept 6 bases outside the gene matches. The V gene's germline CDR1 is KGHDR and CDR2 SFDVKD. Here the CDR3 DNA reads TGTGCCACCAGTGATAAACTAGCGGGGGGCGTTTACGAGCAGTACGTC. Protein product: CATSDKLAGGVYEQYV.

This sequence joins TRBV29-1 and TRBJ1-2, with D maybe TRBD1 (5 bases). This CDR3 has 12 residues. Trimming took 4 bases from V and 3 from J, leaving 9 bases between them. Germline V lookup: CDR1 SQVTM, CDR2 ANQGSEA. The CDR3 DNA sequence: TGCAGCGTTGTCGGGACGGACTATGGCTACACCTTC. Its protein is CSVVGTDYGYTF.

The gene calls are TRBV28 and TRBJ1-4; D may be TRBD1 (5 bases). CDR1 is MDHEN, CDR2 SYDVKM, per germline. The CDR3 is 16 amino acids. Trimming took 5 bases from V and 0 from J, leaving 13 bases between them. As DNA, the CDR3 is TGTGCCAGCAGTGGCGTCACAGGAACAACTAATGAAAAACTGTTTTTT. Protein product: CASSGVTGTTNEKLFF.

The chain couples TRBV4-3 to TRBJ1-1, with D maybe TRBD1 (6 bases). Trimming stripped 1 base from V and 5 bases from J, with 14 bases between. The germline V gene encodes CDR1 LGHNA and CDR2 YSLEER. The CDR3 consists of 15 residues. CDR3 DNA sequence: TGCGCCAGCAGCCAAGTTTCACAGGGAGGGACTGAAGCTTTCTTT. It specifies CASSQVSQGGTEAFF.

The chain joins TRBV6-5 to TRBJ1-1; TRBD1 agrees at 9 bases. The CDR3 runs to 15 residues. Germline CDR1 reads MNHEY; CDR2 reads SVGAGI. The trim removed 0 bases at V and 4 bases at J, leaving 3 bases unmatched. CDR3 sequence reads: CASSYSGQGSTEAFF. The CDR3 DNA reads as TGTGCCAGCAGTTACTCCGGACAGGGGAGCACTGAAGCTTTCTTT.

V and J are TRBV12-3 or TRBV12-4 and TRBJ1-2; possible D gene TRBD1, 5 bases. This CDR3 has 14 residues. Trimming removed 0 bases from V and 7 bases from J, with 12 bases in between. The CDR3 region is CASSLARGPGGYTF. The CDR3 DNA sequence: TGTGCCAGCAGTTTAGCGAGGGGTCCCGGTGGCTACACCTTC.

This clonotype was counted many times. The V call is TRBV5-1, the J call TRBJ2-2; D may be TRBD2 (5 bases). V gave up 0 bases and J gave up 4 bases, with 10 bases separating them. Germline loops: CDR1 SGHRS, CDR2 YFSETQ. The CDR3 has 15 residues. The CDR3 bases are TGCGCCAGCAGCTTGGCCAGCGGAGCCACCGGGGAGCTGTTTTTT. Translation: CASSLASGATGELFF.

This clonotype was observed at least ten times. This chain connects TRBV7-2 to TRBJ2-6; weak D call: TRBD2 (6 bases). The CDR3 has 16 amino acids. Germline CDR1 is SGHTA and CDR2 is FQGNSA. Trimming took off 5 bases at V and 4 bases at J, with 15 bases between the two ends. In nucleotides, the CDR3 is TGTGCCAGCAGCCCGACCGGGGGTTCAGGGGCCAACGTCCTGACTTTC. Protein sequence: CASSPTGGSGANVLTF.

A single count supports this clonotype. The chain combines TRBV7-2 with TRBJ2-5; no clear D. Trimming cost V 2 bases and J 4 bases, with 8 bases left between them. The CDR3 loop spans 13 amino acids. Germline CDR1 is SGHTA and CDR2 is FQGNSA. CDR3 nucleotides: TGTGCCAGCAGCTTAATGGCTATAGAGACCCAGTACTTC. Its translation is CASSLMAIETQYF.

The chain employs TRBV7-2 and TRBJ2-5; 8 bases map to TRBD1. Trimming took 6 bases from V and 1 from J; bases not matched to a gene: 4. The germline gives CDR1 SGHTA, CDR2 FQGNSA. The CDR3 spans 14 residues. CDR3 amino acids: CASSLDRVQETQYF. DNA of the CDR3: TGTGCCAGCAGTTTGGACAGGGTCCAAGAGACCCAGTACTTC.

This clonotype was recorded a few times. The V gene is TRBV7-2, the J gene TRBJ2-5; D is unclear. Per germline, CDR1 SGHTA and CDR2 FQGNSA. V was clipped by 1 base and J by 0 bases, with 9 bases between them. CDR3 length: 15 amino acids. The CDR3 sequence is CASSLVADYQETQYF. CDR3 nucleotides: TGTGCCAGCAGCTTAGTCGCAGACTACCAAGAGACCCAGTACTTC.

The chain employs TRBV9 and TRBJ1-1; the D gene is possibly TRBD1 (6 bases). V lost 4 bases and J 4 bases, leaving 11 bases between the germline ends. Germline CDR1 is SGDLS and CDR2 is YYNGEE. This CDR3 comprises 13 residues. The CDR3 DNA reads as TGTGCCAGCAGCAAGGGGGGAGGCACTGAAGCTTTCTTT. Protein sequence: CASSKGGGTEAFF.